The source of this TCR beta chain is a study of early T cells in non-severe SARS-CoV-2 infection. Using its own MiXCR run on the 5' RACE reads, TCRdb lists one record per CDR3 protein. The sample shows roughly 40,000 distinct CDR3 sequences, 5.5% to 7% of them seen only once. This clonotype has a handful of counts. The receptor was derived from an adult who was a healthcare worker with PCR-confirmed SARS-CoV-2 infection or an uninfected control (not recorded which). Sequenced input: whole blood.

The CDR3 sequence: CSARSDLGETQYF. The CDR3 DNA reads TGCAGTGCTAGAAGTGACCTTGGGGAGACCCAGTACTTC. The J gene is TRBJ2-5, the V gene TRBV20-1; D remains unclear. V dropped 2 bases and J dropped 5 bases, with 12 bases sitting between them. Germline V gene sequence: CDR1 DFQATT, CDR2 SNEGSKA (reference sequence). CDR3 length equals 13 residues.